Shown below are 32 T cell receptor beta chains from a single sample sequenced in a study of long-term antiretroviral therapy in people with HIV. At the survey level, the v3.0 immunoSEQ assay was run. TCRdb's copy holds only in-frame clones and misses some; the assay was immunoSEQ multiplex PCR. The repertoire holds over 9,000 clones, 82% seen once, with roughly 13% in the top ten. Material: unsorted PBMCs, obtained 1.2 years after starting antiretroviral therapy. These receptors were collected from a man aged 35-49 years with HIV.

The CDR3 sequence: CAIGGQGGPGELFF. CDR3 DNA: TGTGCCATCGGTGGACAGGGGGGTCCCGGGGAGCTGTTTTTT. The chain recombines TRBV10-3 with TRBJ2-2; 10 bases are a match to TRBD1. With V trimmed by 8 bases and J by 6 bases, 6 bases remained unmatched. The V gene's germline CDR1 is ENHRY and CDR2 SYGVKD. There are 14 residues in the CDR3.

The CDR3 reads CASSLGLGPNTEAFF. CDR3 sequence (DNA): TGTGCCAGCAGCTTAGGATTAGGGCCGAACACTGAAGCTTTCTTT. The V and J genes are TRBV11-2 and TRBJ1-1; D unclear. CDR3 length equals 15 residues. Germline lookup yields CDR1 SGHAT and CDR2 FQNNGV. V gave up 1 base and J gave up 1 base, with 10 bases separating them.

V usage is TRBV7-2 and J usage is TRBJ2-7, with D unclear. Between the trimmed V and J ends, which lost 3 bases and 3 bases, there was a span of 6 bases. In germline, CDR1 is SGHTA, CDR2 FQGNSA. There are 12 residues in the CDR3. The CDR3 loop is CASSFASYEQYF. The CDR3 DNA reads TGTGCCAGCAGCTTCGCCAGCTACGAGCAGTACTTC.

This chain uses TRBV6-1 with TRBJ2-7, with TRBD1 as a possible D gene (5 bases). The V gene lost 3 bases and the J gene lost 6 bases, with 18 bases spanning the gap. This CDR3 comprises 15 residues. Germline assignment: CDR1 MNHNS and CDR2 SASEGT. The CDR3 nucleotides read TGTGCCAGCAGTGAGCAGGGTTCCAGAATTGGCGAGCAGTACTTC. It is translated as CASSEQGSRIGEQYF.

Here the CDR3 DNA reads TGTGCCAGCTCACCGATGCTTGGCGGGGGGGCCCCAGATACGCAGTATTTT. Translation gives CASSPMLGGGAPDTQYF. This rearrangement joins TRBV18 to TRBJ2-3; TRBD2 agrees at 9 bases. This CDR3 is 17 amino acids long. Trimming removed 3 bases from V and 4 bases from J; junction bases left unmatched: 11. CDR1 and CDR2 from the germline V gene are KGHSH and LQKENI.

This chain uses TRBV11-2 with TRBJ1-2, with D possibly matching TRBD1 (6 bases). This CDR3 is built from 14 residues. The germline V gene has CDR1 SGHAT and CDR2 FQNNGV. The V end lost 5 bases, the J end lost 4 bases, and 14 bases lay between the germline ends. The CDR3 DNA is TGTGCCAGCAGCCCGCGGACAGAGGCCTATGGCTACACCTTC. It encodes CASSPRTEAYGYTF.

The V gene is TRBV5-1, the J gene TRBJ2-5; perhaps TRBD2 as D (6 bases). This CDR3 has 14 residues. Trimming took 4 bases from V and 3 from J, leaving 13 bases between them. The germline CDR1 and CDR2 sequences are SGHRS and YFSETQ. CDR3 nucleotides: TGCGCCAGCAGCCCCGGGCCGGGGGAAGAGACCCAGTACTTC. It yields the protein CASSPGPGEETQYF. The complete variable domain, with remaining parts taken from reference TRBV5-1 and TRBJ2-5, reads KAGVTQTPRYLIKTRGQQVTLSCSPISGHRSVSWYQQTPGQGLQFLFEYFSETQRNKGNFPGRFSGRQFSNSRSEMNVSTLELGDSALYLCASSPGPGEETQYFGPGTRLLVL.

The chain has TRBV27 and TRBJ1-1; weak D call: TRBD1 (6 bases). The CDR3 contains 13 residues. CDR1 and CDR2 from the germline V gene are MNHEY and SMNVEV (reference sequence). Trimming cost V 3 bases and J 3 bases, with 8 bases left between them. The CDR3 region is CASSFGGHTEAFF. The CDR3 coding sequence is TGTGCCAGCAGTTTTGGGGGGCACACTGAAGCTTTCTTT.

The gene calls are TRBV27 and TRBJ1-5; D uncertain. The germline CDR1 and CDR2 sequences are MNHEY and SMNVEV (reference sequence). The CDR3 is 14 residues long. V was cut by 3 bases and J by 5 bases, with 11 bases left in between. CDR3 sequence reads: CASSFGGPDQPQHF. The CDR3 DNA reads as TGTGCCAGCAGTTTTGGAGGTCCAGATCAGCCCCAGCATTTT.

The chain uses TRBV4-1 and TRBJ2-7; D call uncertain. V was clipped by 0 bases and J by 2 bases, with 14 bases between them. There are 16 residues in the CDR3. Germline values: CDR1 MGHRA, CDR2 YSYEKL. CDR3 bases: TGCGCCAGCAGCCAAGATCAACTGGGCGTAGCCTACGAGCAGTACTTC. Its protein is CASSQDQLGVAYEQYF.

CDR3 residues: CASSAQTGASGYTF. CDR3 DNA sequence: TGTGCCAGCAGCGCGCAGACAGGGGCTTCTGGCTACACCTTC. This chain links TRBV7-2 with TRBJ1-2; the match to TRBD1 covers 8 bases. Trimming at V came to 5 bases and at J to 7 bases, leaving 9 bases not matched to a gene. The CDR3 totals 14 residues. Looked up from germline, CDR1 is SGHTA and CDR2 is FQGNSA.

The chain links TRBV18 to TRBJ2-4, with 12 nucleotides matching TRBD1. Germline V gene data show CDR1 as KGHSH and CDR2 as LQKENI. J gave up 2 bases and V 3 bases, and 2 bases lay outside the gene matches. This CDR3 spans 16 amino acids. CDR3 residues: CASSPGTGGPKNIQYF. DNA for the CDR3: TGTGCCAGCTCACCTGGGACAGGGGGCCCCAAAAACATTCAGTACTTC.

This chain uses TRBV23-1 with TRBJ2-7; 7 bases agree with TRBD1. TRBV23-1 is flagged as an ORF with uncertain function. CDR3 length equals 14 residues. The junction had 4 bases not matched to a gene; V was cut back by 0 bases and J by 5 bases. The chain's CDR3 is CASSQSRQGNEQYF. In DNA form, the CDR3 reads TGCGCCAGCAGTCAATCGAGACAGGGTAACGAGCAGTACTTC.

This chain connects TRBV6-1 to TRBJ2-7, with 10 bases lining up with TRBD1. The junction had 7 bases not matched to a gene; V was cut back by 6 bases and J by 5 bases. CDR1 and CDR2 (germline): MNHNS, SASEGT. CDR3 length equals 14 residues. CDR3 sequence reads: CASRETGGWDEQYF. CDR3 DNA: TGTGCCAGCAGGGAGACAGGGGGCTGGGACGAGCAGTACTTC.

This clone appeared a single time. The V call is TRBV19, the J call TRBJ2-7, with TRBD2 matching over 8 bases. Trimming cost V 3 bases and J 0 bases; bases outside gene matches: 4. The germline V gene has CDR1 LNHDA and CDR2 SQIVND (reference sequence). The CDR3 is 15 residues long. The CDR3 coding sequence is TGTGCCAGTAGTATCGGAGCGGGGGACTCCTACGAGCAGTACTTC. This codes for CASSIGAGDSYEQYF. Based on the CDR3 plus reference TRBV19 and TRBJ2-7, the full variable domain is DGGITQSPKYLFRKEGQNVTLSCEQNLNHDAMYWYRQDPGQGLRLIYYSQIVNDFQKGDIAEGYSVSREKKESFPLTVTSAQKNPTAFYLCASSIGAGDSYEQYFGPGTRLTVT.

The chain joins TRBV27 to TRBJ2-2; 7 bases agree with TRBD2. Germline V gene sequence: CDR1 MNHEY, CDR2 SMNVEV (reference sequence). This CDR3 is 19 amino acids long. V lost 1 base and J lost 5; bases outside the gene matches: 16. The DNA of the CDR3 is TGTGCCAGCAGTTTATACGGGATACGGCGAGCGGGGTGGACCGGGGAGCTGTTTTTT. Protein: CASSLYGIRRAGWTGELFF.

The chain couples TRBV11-2 to TRBJ2-7, with D tentatively TRBD1 (6 bases). This CDR3 has 13 residues. The germline CDR1 and CDR2 sequences are SGHAT and FQNNGV. Trimming took off 5 bases at V and 3 bases at J, with 11 bases between the two ends. CDR3 amino acids: CASSQGQYYEQYF. CDR3 sequence (DNA): TGTGCCAGCAGCCAGGGGCAGTACTACGAGCAGTACTTC.

This chain uses TRBV5-4 with TRBJ2-2, with 9 bases fitting TRBD2. This CDR3 region has 15 residues. The V segment lost 6 bases and the J segment 5 bases; nucleotides outside the gene matches: 8. The V gene's germline CDR1 is SGHNT and CDR2 YYREEE (reference sequence). CDR3 sequence: CASTRGGAKTGELFF. CDR3 nucleotide sequence: TGTGCCAGCACTCGCGGGGGGGCTAAGACCGGGGAGCTGTTTTTT.

This chain connects TRBV6-5 to TRBJ1-2; 8 bases are shared with TRBD1. The trim removed 6 bases at V and 8 bases at J, leaving 5 bases unmatched. This CDR3 spans 12 amino acids. Per germline, CDR1 MNHEY and CDR2 SVGAGI. CDR3 in amino acids: CASRRTGRGYTF. The CDR3 bases are TGTGCCAGCAGACGGACAGGGAGAGGCTACACCTTC.

The gene calls are TRBV7-9 and TRBJ1-2; D remains unclear. CDR1 and CDR2 (germline): SEHNR, FQNEAQ (reference sequence). CDR3 length equals 18 residues. V was pared by 0 bases and J by 5 bases, with 22 bases between. The CDR3 region is CASSLARSESVGSYGYTF. Here the CDR3 DNA reads TGTGCCAGCAGCTTAGCCCGGTCGGAAAGTGTCGGAAGTTATGGCTACACCTTC.

The chain employs TRBV2 and TRBJ2-5; 8 nucleotides match TRBD1. The CDR3 contains 14 residues. Per the germline V gene, CDR1 is SNHLY and CDR2 is FYNNEI. The trim removed 7 bases at V and 4 bases at J, leaving 8 bases unmatched. CDR3 sequence reads: CASTRGQGPETQYF. CDR3 DNA: TGTGCCAGCACTCGAGGACAGGGCCCAGAGACCCAGTACTTC. Full variable domain (outside the CDR3, taken from reference TRBV2 and TRBJ2-5): EPEVTQTPSHQVTQMGQEVILRCVPISNHLYFYWYRQILGQKVEFLVSFYNNEISEKSEIFDDQFSVERPDGSNFTLKIRSTKLEDSAMYFCASTRGQGPETQYFGPGTRLLVL.

The chain links TRBV30 to TRBJ1-5, with D unclear. This CDR3 contains 14 residues. Germline V lookup: CDR1 GTSNPN, CDR2 SVGIG (reference sequence). V lost 0 bases and J 5 bases, leaving 11 bases between the germline ends. DNA of the CDR3: TGTGCCTGGAGTGTTCGACGGGGATATCAGCCCCAGCATTTT. It translates to CAWSVRRGYQPQHF. The variable domain in full, with the rest retrieved from reference TRBV30 and TRBJ1-5, is SQTIHQWPATLVQPVGSPLSLECTVEGTSNPNLYWYRQAAGRGLQLLFYSVGIGQISSEVPQNLSASRPQDRQFILSSKKLLLSDSGFYLCAWSVRRGYQPQHFGDGTRLSIL.

This clone appeared a single time. This chain joins TRBV6-1 and TRBJ2-2; D uncertain. The germline V gene has CDR1 MNHNS and CDR2 SASEGT. V was shortened by 2 bases and J by 4 bases, with 8 bases between the two germline ends. This CDR3 comprises 14 residues. The CDR3 nucleotides read TGTGCCAGCAGTGAATTGAAGGGCACCGGGGAGCTGTTTTTT. Protein: CASSELKGTGELFF.

In DNA, the CDR3 is TGTGCCAGCAGCTCGCTTACAGGGGGGGGTACTGAAGCTTTCTTT. Encoded protein: CASSSLTGGGTEAFF. The chain employs TRBV5-5 and TRBJ1-1; 8 bases fit TRBD1. CDR1 is SGHKS and CDR2 is YYEKEE in the germline V gene (reference sequence). This CDR3 has 15 amino acids. V shed 3 bases, J shed 5 bases, and the junction held 9 bases outside the gene matches. Together with reference TRBV5-5 and TRBJ1-1, the CDR3 gives the full variable domain: DAGVTQSPTHLIKTRGQQVTLRCSPISGHKSVSWYQQVLGQGPQFIFQYYEKEERGRGNFPDRFSARQFPNYSSELNVNALLLGDSALYLCASSSLTGGGTEAFFGQGTRLTVV.

CDR3 DNA sequence: TGTGCCAGTAGTTCTAAGAGTACAGATACGCAGTATTTT. It translates to CASSSKSTDTQYF. The rearrangement joins TRBV19 to TRBJ2-3; D is uncertain. Trimming left V 5 bases short and J 3 bases short, with 9 bases between. This CDR3 is built from 13 residues. CDR1 is LNHDA and CDR2 is SQIVND in the germline V gene (reference sequence).

The V call is TRBV6-6, the J call TRBJ1-6; D uncertain. The CDR3 is 16 residues long. CDR1 is MNHNY, CDR2 SVGAGI, per germline (reference sequence). V was shortened by 1 base and J by 11 bases, with 18 bases between the two germline ends. CDR3 nucleotide sequence: TGTGCCAGCAGTTACTTATCGGGTACCCAAGAGACACCCCTCCACTTT. As protein: CASSYLSGTQETPLHF.

The gene calls are TRBV28 and TRBJ2-7, with 7 positions matching TRBD1. After removal of 1 base from V and 1 base from J, the junction contained 22 bases not matched to a gene. This CDR3 is built from 21 residues. CDR1 is MDHEN, CDR2 SYDVKM, per germline. The CDR3 region has the DNA TGTGCCAGCAGTTTATCCCAATACCCCCCTAGACAGGGACCGATTTCCTACGAGCAGTACTTC. This sequence encodes CASSLSQYPPRQGPISYEQYF.

The J gene is TRBJ1-2, the V gene TRBV11-2; 7 nucleotides align to TRBD1. Per germline, CDR1 SGHAT and CDR2 FQNNGV. This CDR3 is built from 16 residues. The V and J ends lost 7 bases and 0 bases, in that order; junction bases with no gene match: 11. CDR3 protein: CASTAFGTASNYGYTF. The CDR3 region has the DNA TGTGCCAGCACCGCTTTTGGGACAGCCTCTAACTATGGCTACACCTTC. Full variable domain (rest looked up from reference TRBV11-2 and TRBJ1-2): EAGVAQSPRYKIIEKRQSVAFWCNPISGHATLYWYQQILGQGPKLLIQFQNNGVVDDSQLPKDRFSAERLKGVDSTLKIQPAKLEDSAVYLCASTAFGTASNYGYTFGSGTRLTVV.

The chain links TRBV4-3 to TRBJ2-1; D gene ambiguous. Trimming took off 0 bases at V and 0 bases at J, with 12 bases between the two ends. Germline CDR1 LGHNA, CDR2 YSLEER. There are 17 residues in the CDR3. The CDR3 reads CASSQDLNLRSYNEQFF. CDR3 DNA: TGCGCCAGCAGCCAAGATTTGAACCTCCGCTCCTACAATGAGCAGTTCTTC.

The gene calls are TRBV28 and TRBJ2-7; 8 nucleotides match TRBD1. V was clipped by 5 bases and J by 5 bases; unmatched bases: 8. This CDR3 has 14 amino acids. Germline CDR1 reads MDHEN; CDR2 reads SYDVKM. The CDR3 sequence: CASSPQGADDEQYF. CDR3 nucleotide sequence: TGTGCCAGCAGTCCTCAGGGGGCGGACGACGAGCAGTACTTC.

This chain connects TRBV6-5 to TRBJ1-1, with D possibly matching TRBD1 (6 bases). This CDR3 is 14 amino acids long. The V gene's germline CDR1 is MNHEY and CDR2 SVGAGI. The V end was cut by 2 bases, the J end by 1 base, with 8 bases between. For the CDR3, the DNA is TGTGCCAGCAGTTACGAGACAGGGAACACTGAAGCTTTCTTT. Translating it yields CASSYETGNTEAFF.

Regarding this clone: The junction does not match germline at one end; this may be a read error. The chain recombines TRBV5-4 with TRBJ2-3, with TRBD1 matching over 10 bases. Per germline, CDR1 SGHNT and CDR2 YYREEE (reference sequence). The CDR3 runs 16 residues. The CDR3 DNA reads TGCGCCAGCAGCGACGATAGGACAGGGGGATCAGATACGCAGTATTTT. Its translation is CASSDDRTGGSDTQYF.